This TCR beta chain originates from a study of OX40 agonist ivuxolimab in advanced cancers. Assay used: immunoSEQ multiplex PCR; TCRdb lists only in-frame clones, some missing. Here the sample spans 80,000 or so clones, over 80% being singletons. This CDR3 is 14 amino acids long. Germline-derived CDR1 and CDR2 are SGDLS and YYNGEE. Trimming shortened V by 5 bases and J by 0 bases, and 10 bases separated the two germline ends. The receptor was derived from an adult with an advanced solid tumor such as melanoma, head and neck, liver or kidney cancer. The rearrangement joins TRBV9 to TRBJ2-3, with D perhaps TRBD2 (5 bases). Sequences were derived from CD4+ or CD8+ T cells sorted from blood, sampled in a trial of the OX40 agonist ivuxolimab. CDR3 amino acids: CASRGSLSTDTQYF. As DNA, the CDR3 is TGTGCCAGCAGGGGGAGCCTTAGCACAGATACGCAGTATTTT.